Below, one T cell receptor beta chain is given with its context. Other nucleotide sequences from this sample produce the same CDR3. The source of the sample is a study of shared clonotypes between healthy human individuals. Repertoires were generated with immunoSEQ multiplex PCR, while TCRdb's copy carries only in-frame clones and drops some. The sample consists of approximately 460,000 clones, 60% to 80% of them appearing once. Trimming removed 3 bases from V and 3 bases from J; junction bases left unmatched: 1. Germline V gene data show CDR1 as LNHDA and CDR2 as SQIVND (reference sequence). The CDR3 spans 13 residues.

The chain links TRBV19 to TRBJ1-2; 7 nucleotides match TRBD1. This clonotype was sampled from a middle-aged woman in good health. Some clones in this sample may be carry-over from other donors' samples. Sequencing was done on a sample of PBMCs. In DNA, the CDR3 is TGTGCCAGTAGTATCGACAGGGACTATGGCTACACCTTC. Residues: CASSIDRDYGYTF.